Reported below is one T cell receptor (beta chain). Its antigen remains undetermined. The input lacks base qualities; no much larger clone sits a single base away. The data were taken from a study of shared clonotypes between healthy human individuals (dated by TCRdb to between 2020 and 2021). Background for the entire study: The cohort included a few men and a couple of women between 18 and 49 years of age. Per donor, three plates each were used for CD4 naive and CD4 memory, two for CD8 naive, and one for CD8 memory. Blood TCR repertoires of about five healthy adults were deeply sequenced to estimate repertoire size and the extent of clonotype sharing between individuals. To increase sequencing depth and limit assay-specific biases, TCR repertoire library preparation and sequencing were carried out by different laboratories using diverse techniques. Each donor's leukapheresis produced roughly between roughly 0.85 and 10 billion PBMCs.

Overall results and qualifications from the work: Based on pairwise subsampling, the degree of clonotype sharing among donors was expected to be affected by sequencing depth. Compared with non-shared clonotypes, clonotypes shared by all four sorted-subset donors had higher generation probabilities. Estimated clonotype richness was generally larger for naive than for memory subsets. The small number of donors limited the genetic and exposure-history diversity represented. Rarefaction of sorted-subset datasets indicated incomplete sequencing despite the large sequencing depth. Sampling was limited to blood, and TCR repertoires in tissue likely differ from TCR repertoires in blood. When a few donors were compared, the shared fraction of clonotypes was approximately 5% for naive CD4, roughly 3.4% for naive CD8, 2.3% for memory CD4, and about 0.36% for memory CD8.

CD8 naive samples consisted of CD45RO-negative cells that were positively selected for CCR7, yielding a CD45RA+CCR7+ population without TemRA cells. Donors were healthy HIV-negative adults with no recently reported acute infections or vaccinations. Only Caucasian adults living in Nashville, Tennessee, USA were represented among the donors. Blood was obtained by leukapheresis, after which PBMCs were separated by Ficoll-Histopaque density gradient centrifugation and cryopreserved in liquid nitrogen vapor phase. Analytical flow cytometry was used to check the purity and quantity of every magnetically sorted T cell population. Genomic DNA was isolated from every sorted fraction and measured by UV absorbance on a Nanodrop 2000c. The germline V gene supplies CDR1 MGHRA and CDR2 YSYEKL. Its CDR3 holds 16 amino acids, cysteine through phenylalanine. CDR3 DNA is the only sequence kept; it has 48 bases, read in frame from the first base. V trim: 3 bases; J trim: 6 bases; unmatched bases: 8.

Using the deep immunoSEQ assay, TCR CDR3 regions were amplified from genomic DNA by multiplex PCR. Genomic DNA extracted from each cell subset was distributed evenly over all wells of several immunoSEQ 96-well plates, and each plate served as one replicate. For sorted subsets, around 0.2 ug of genomic DNA, equivalent to 25,000 to 35,000 T cell genomes, went into each replicate PCR. The purified libraries were quantified using a Qubit 3.0 fluorometer, sized with a Bioanalyzer 2100, and then quantified again using the KAPA Library Quantification kit. Each immunoSEQ 96-well plate was sequenced on its own single-read 150-cycle Illumina NextSeq 550 flow cell. The paper's processing steps were these. Because only junctional sequences without quality scores were contained in the immunoSEQ output, filtering matching that applied to full-length reads could not be performed. To assign V/J genes and CDR3, sequences were annotated using PyIR, a Python wrapper for IgBLAST v1.9, with IMGT germline references. Reads were removed for weak V/J assignments (E-value above 1e-6), missing CDR3, stop codons, out-of-frame junctions, or ambiguous translated residues. V3J clonotypes were defined by identical inferred V gene, J gene, and CDR3 amino acid sequence. Percentage overlap between repertoires was computed as shared unique clonotypes divided by the size of the smaller repertoire. Richness of each repertoire was evaluated using RTK rarefaction, the Chao1 estimator, and Recon v2.1 estimates of unobserved clonotypes. Generation probabilities for all TCRbeta clonotypes obtained by the gDNA method from a handful of donors were computed using OLGA. Entries here come from immuneACCESS through TCRdb and include only in-frame sequences with V and J called. Some clones fail to appear in such tables; in the studies checked, an unresolved V gene covers under half of the shortfall, and the cause of the remainder is unknown. V and J calls and clone size are given by that table; D and trimming were obtained from the DNA. Across this sample there are around 2,100,000 clones, with less than 95% seen only once. 1% to 1.5% of the sample rests with the top ten.

Recombination joined TRBV4-1 with TRBJ1-2, and 12 junction bases match TRBD1. The sequenced sample was naive CD8+ T cells sorted from blood. According to the study, the label for this sample's cell subset or site signals: CD45RA+CCR7+. The sequence was collected from a man aged 18 to 35 in good health. Read as DNA, the sequence is TGCGCCAGCAGCCATATTCCGGGACAGGGGGCCGATGGCTACACCTTC. It translates to CASSHIPGQGADGYTF.